This T cell receptor beta chain was identified in a study of radiotherapy plus CTLA-4 blockade in lung cancer. Study-wide context: Disease control was achieved by around 32% of patients, and objective responses by 18%. Study-wide results and caveats: Blood TCR clones of tumor origin expanded after radiotherapy plus ipilimumab.

Comments on this clone: The antigen is unknown.

The germline V gene encodes CDR1 LNHDA and CDR2 SQIVND (reference sequence). V shed 10 bases and J shed 1 base, with 15 bases lying between them. This CDR3 is built from 14 residues. Measured with immunoSEQ multiplex PCR; TCRdb has only the in-frame clones, and not every one. The sample includes roughly 24,000 clones, roughly 71% of them seen just once. The chain employs TRBV19 and TRBJ2-3; D possibly corresponds to TRBD2 (5 bases). The sample here was peripheral blood, taken from a patient treated with radiotherapy plus ipilimumab. This TCR was recovered from a human donor with non-small cell lung cancer that progressed on radiotherapy plus ipilimumab. CDR3 DNA: TGTGCCACCACGGACGTGAGGGGCACAGATACGCAGTATTTT. Translated: CATTDVRGTDTQYF.